This passage covers 32 T cell receptor beta chains from one sample sequenced in a study of cytomegalovirus exposure and HLA in healthy donors. The PCR made use of 60 Vbeta and 13 Jbeta primers. Produced via immunoSEQ multiplex PCR; TCRdb's table is partial and in-frame only. The sample has over 150,000 clones; around 81% are singletons. The specimen was PBMCs. Source of these receptors: a woman younger than 45 in good health and CMV-seronegative.

The chain uses TRBV2 and TRBJ2-3, with 11 bases identical to TRBD2. This CDR3 has 14 amino acids. Germline-derived CDR1 and CDR2 are SNHLY and FYNNEI. Germline trimming cut 6 bases from V and 10 bases from J; bases unmatched to any gene: 9. CDR3 nucleotides: TGTGCCAGCAGCCCCGGGACTAGCGGCCGGGCGCAGTATTTT. It is translated as CASSPGTSGRAQYF.

The V call is TRBV5-6, the J call TRBJ2-5, with D maybe TRBD1 (6 bases). Per germline, CDR1 SGHDT and CDR2 YYEEEE. V shed 0 bases and J shed 3 bases, with 15 bases lying between them. This CDR3 spans 16 amino acids. The CDR3: CASSLGQGIGEETQYF. The CDR3 DNA reads as TGTGCCAGCAGCTTGGGGCAGGGGATAGGGGAAGAGACCCAGTACTTC.

V gene TRBV6-1 combines with J gene TRBJ2-5; D unclear. Germline V gene lookup returns CDR1 MNHNS and CDR2 SASEGT. CDR3 length: 11 residues. Trimming took off 4 bases at V and 5 bases at J, with 5 bases between the two ends. The chain's CDR3 is CASSVGETQYF. For the CDR3, the DNA is TGTGCCAGCAGTGTCGGGGAGACCCAGTACTTC.

This rearrangement joins TRBV9 to TRBJ2-5; the match to TRBD2 covers 10 bases. The germline CDR1 and CDR2 sequences are SGDLS and YYNGEE. J lost 5 bases, V lost 4 bases, and 14 bases had no gene match. This CDR3 region has 17 residues. CDR3 nucleotide sequence: TGTGCCAGCAGCCCCGGGGGTTCTAGCGGGAGATCGGAGACCCAGTACTTC. As protein: CASSPGGSSGRSETQYF.

The genes are TRBV7-2 and TRBJ2-3; 11 bases map to TRBD2. The CDR3 totals 19 residues. The J segment lost 5 bases and the V segment lost 2 bases, leaving 15 bases of the junction unmatched. Germline CDR1 SGHTA, CDR2 FQGNSA. The CDR3 region has the DNA TGTGCCAGCAGCTTACCTCGGCCTAGCGGGGGGCGCCCGGGAGATACGCAGTATTTT. This encodes CASSLPRPSGGRPGDTQYF. The full variable domain, completed using reference TRBV7-2 and TRBJ2-3, is GAGVSQSPSNKVTEKGKDVELRCDPISGHTALYWYRQSLGQGLEFLIYFQGNSAPDKSGLPSDRFSAERTGGSVSTLTIQRTQQEDSAVYLCASSLPRPSGGRPGDTQYFGPGTRLTVL.

This clone was counted once. This rearrangement joins TRBV7-2 to TRBJ1-2; perhaps TRBD1 as D (6 bases). Trimming took off 6 bases at V and 8 bases at J, with 16 bases between the two ends. CDR3 length: 13 residues. Germline assignment: CDR1 SGHTA and CDR2 FQGNSA. CDR3 nucleotide sequence: TGTGCCAGCAGTTTTATACAGGGAAGCGGCTACACCTTC. Its translation: CASSFIQGSGYTF.

This rearrangement joins TRBV28 to TRBJ1-3; the match to TRBD1 covers 7 bases. Per the germline V gene, CDR1 is MDHEN and CDR2 is SYDVKM. The CDR3 has 14 residues. With V trimmed by 6 bases and J by 2 bases, 4 bases remained unmatched. The CDR3 nucleotides read TGTGCCAGCAGCTCTGGGACAGCTGGAAACACCATATATTTT. It specifies CASSSGTAGNTIYF.

The chain is built from TRBV7-2 and TRBJ1-1; D unclear. V lost 2 bases, J lost 1 base, and 5 bases lay in between. Germline V gene lookup returns CDR1 SGHTA and CDR2 FQGNSA. CDR3 size: 13 residues. The DNA of the CDR3 is TGTGCCAGCAGCTTATCGTGGAACACTGAAGCTTTCTTT. It encodes CASSLSWNTEAFF.

This sequence joins TRBV10-3 and TRBJ2-7, with 11 bases identical to TRBD1. This CDR3 spans 16 amino acids. The junction had 3 bases not matched to a gene; V was cut back by 0 bases and J by 2 bases. The germline gives CDR1 ENHRY, CDR2 SYGVKD. CDR3 residues: CAISESGQGAAYEQYF. The CDR3 bases are TGTGCCATCAGTGAGTCTGGACAGGGGGCGGCCTACGAGCAGTACTTC.

In its sample, this clone was seen a few times. The chain joins TRBV5-1 to TRBJ1-2; TRBD1 matches 10 bases. Germline CDR1 is SGHRS and CDR2 is YFSETQ. After removal of 4 bases from V and 2 bases from J, the junction contained 2 bases not matched to a gene. The CDR3 runs 14 residues. DNA for the CDR3: TGCGCCAGCAGCATGGGACAGGGGAACTATGGCTACACCTTC. Its protein product is CASSMGQGNYGYTF.

The J gene is TRBJ1-6, the V gene TRBV5-6, with D possibly being TRBD1 (6 bases). The CDR3 is made up of 16 amino acids. Germline loops: CDR1 SGHDT, CDR2 YYEEEE. V was shortened by 4 bases and J by 3 bases, with 14 bases between the two germline ends. The CDR3 reads CASSPQGRFYNSPLHF. CDR3 bases: TGTGCCAGCAGCCCACAGGGAAGGTTCTATAATTCACCCCTCCACTTT.

J is TRBJ2-7 and V is TRBV2; weak D call: TRBD2 (5 bases). Germline V gives CDR1 SNHLY, CDR2 FYNNEI. The CDR3 covers 14 residues. Trimming took off 4 bases at V and 5 bases at J, with 15 bases between the two ends. The CDR3 DNA is TGTGCCAGCAGTGGGCAACTAGGGAGCAACGAGCAGTACTTC. Amino acids: CASSGQLGSNEQYF.

The CDR3 loop is CASTLDRQYEQYF. The CDR3, as DNA: TGTGCCAGCACCTTGGACAGACAATACGAGCAGTACTTC. V and J are TRBV7-2 and TRBJ2-7; D may be TRBD1 (6 bases). Germline values: CDR1 SGHTA, CDR2 FQGNSA. The CDR3 runs 13 residues. The ends were cut back, 7 bases at V and 4 bases at J, with 14 bases in the middle.

V gene TRBV19 combines with J gene TRBJ1-2; the D is unclear. CDR3 size: 14 residues. Trimming left V 4 bases short and J 1 base short, with 10 bases between. CDR1 is LNHDA and CDR2 is SQIVND in the germline V gene (reference sequence). The CDR3 DNA reads as TGTGCCAGTAGTAGATCGGGAGTTAACTATGGCTACACCTTC. This codes for CASSRSGVNYGYTF.

V and J are TRBV7-9 and TRBJ2-1, with a possible D match to TRBD2 (5 bases). Germline V gene lookup returns CDR1 SEHNR and CDR2 FQNEAQ (reference sequence). V lost 2 bases, J lost 7 bases, and 6 bases lay in between. This CDR3 is built from 12 residues. The CDR3 loop reads CASSLPGNEQFF. CDR3 bases: TGTGCCAGCAGCTTACCGGGAAATGAGCAGTTCTTC.

The chain recombines TRBV30 with TRBJ1-2, with D hard to call. CDR3 length: 15 amino acids. Germline V gene sequence: CDR1 GTSNPN, CDR2 SVGIG (reference sequence). The V end lost 0 bases, the J end lost 4 bases, and 15 bases lay between the germline ends. The CDR3 DNA reads TGTGCCTGGAGTGTTTTCCTAGCCCGTCGCTATGGCTACACCTTC. The encoded protein is CAWSVFLARRYGYTF. Together with reference TRBV30 and TRBJ1-2, the CDR3 gives the full variable domain: SQTIHQWPATLVQPVGSPLSLECTVEGTSNPNLYWYRQAAGRGLQLLFYSVGIGQISSEVPQNLSASRPQDRQFILSSKKLLLSDSGFYLCAWSVFLARRYGYTFGSGTRLTVV.

This chain uses TRBV10-1 with TRBJ1-1, with D maybe TRBD1 (6 bases). Germline V gene sequence: CDR1 WNHNN, CDR2 SYGVQD (reference sequence). The CDR3 has 13 residues. The V end was cut by 7 bases, the J end by 1 base, with 10 bases between. The CDR3 protein is CASTRGRNTEAFF. In nucleotides, the CDR3 is TGCGCCAGCACAAGGGGGAGGAACACTGAAGCTTTCTTT.

This rearrangement joins TRBV20-1 to TRBJ2-7; possibly TRBD1 for D (5 bases). There are 11 residues in the CDR3. Between the trimmed V and J ends, which lost 8 bases and 3 bases, there was a span of 11 bases. Looked up from germline, CDR1 is DFQATT and CDR2 is SNEGSKA (reference sequence). CDR3 bases: TGCAGTTCACAGGACATCTACGAGCAGTACTTC. It specifies CSSQDIYEQYF.

This chain connects TRBV30 to TRBJ1-5; 9 positions match TRBD1. The V gene end was trimmed by 5 bases and the J gene end by 5 bases; junction bases not matched to a gene: 4. CDR3 size: 13 residues. Germline lookup yields CDR1 GTSNPN and CDR2 SVGIG (reference sequence). The CDR3 here is CAWARQGDQPQHF. CDR3 DNA: TGTGCCTGGGCCCGACAGGGGGATCAGCCCCAGCATTTT.

This clone was detected only once. The chain has TRBV9 and TRBJ2-7; 7 nucleotides align to TRBD1. The germline gives CDR1 SGDLS, CDR2 YYNGEE. The CDR3 spans 13 residues. After removal of 3 bases from V and 5 bases from J, the junction contained 5 bases not matched to a gene. The CDR3 protein is CASSAPTGNEQYF. Here the CDR3 DNA reads TGTGCCAGCAGCGCCCCGACAGGGAACGAGCAGTACTTC. The entire variable domain, with the rest obtained from reference TRBV9 and TRBJ2-7, is as follows: DSGVTQTPKHLITATGQRVTLRCSPRSGDLSVYWYQQSLDQGLQFLIQYYNGEERAKGNILERFSAQQFPDLHSELNLSSLELGDSALYFCASSAPTGNEQYFGPGTRLTVT.

Concerning this clone: At one of its ends the junction is not consistent with the germline gene, which may arise from a read error. The genes are TRBV6-5 and TRBJ1-6; TRBD1 matches 9 bases. Germline V gene sequence: CDR1 MNHEY, CDR2 SVGAGI. This CDR3 is 16 amino acids long. The CDR3 DNA follows: TGTGCCAGCAGTTCTCGGAACAGGGGGCTGAAGTCACCCCCCCACTTT. The encoded protein is CASSSRNRGLKSPPHF.

The chain employs TRBV27 and TRBJ1-4; TRBD1 might be the D (6 bases). From germline, CDR1 is MNHEY and CDR2 SMNVEV (reference sequence). Trimming removed 3 bases from V and 3 bases from J, with 23 bases in between. This CDR3 contains 19 residues. CDR3 in amino acids: CASSFRRGTGKGANEKLFF. CDR3 nucleotides: TGTGCCAGCAGTTTTAGAAGAGGAACCGGGAAGGGGGCTAATGAAAAACTGTTTTTT.

This clone was observed once. This chain links TRBV28 with TRBJ2-7, with 13 bases matching TRBD2. With V trimmed by 3 bases and J by 6 bases, 8 bases remained unmatched. CDR3 size: 16 residues. Germline V gene data show CDR1 as MDHEN and CDR2 as SYDVKM. CDR3 sequence (DNA): TGTGCCAGCAGTTTGGGAGGACTAGCGGGAGTCAGCGAGCAGTACTTC. Amino acid sequence: CASSLGGLAGVSEQYF.

By its share, this clone is medium-sized. The chain has TRBV28 and TRBJ2-5; TRBD1 aligns across 8 bases. V was pared by 5 bases and J by 1 base, with 12 bases of the junction left unmatched. CDR3 length: 17 amino acids. Germline loops: CDR1 MDHEN, CDR2 SYDVKM. The CDR3 reads CASSPPPAGGGQETQYF. The CDR3 DNA sequence: TGTGCCAGCAGTCCCCCTCCGGCAGGGGGCGGCCAAGAGACCCAGTACTTC.

This clone was found once. The V call is TRBV9, the J call TRBJ2-4; 7 bases align to TRBD1. Unmatched junction bases numbered 5, after V lost 3 bases and J lost 2 bases. Per the germline V gene, CDR1 is SGDLS and CDR2 is YYNGEE. The CDR3 extends over 15 amino acids. Written as DNA, the CDR3 is TGTGCCAGCAGCGGAGGGGGCCGGTCCAAAAACATTCAGTACTTC. Encoded protein: CASSGGGRSKNIQYF. The complete variable domain, with remaining parts taken from reference TRBV9 and TRBJ2-4, reads DSGVTQTPKHLITATGQRVTLRCSPRSGDLSVYWYQQSLDQGLQFLIQYYNGEERAKGNILERFSAQQFPDLHSELNLSSLELGDSALYFCASSGGGRSKNIQYFGAGTRLSVL.

The chain carries TRBV10-3 and TRBJ2-1; 13 nucleotides align to TRBD2. V lost 9 bases to trimming and J lost 7 bases; unmatched junction nucleotides: 15. The CDR3 loop spans 17 amino acids. Per germline, CDR1 ENHRY and CDR2 SYGVKD. The CDR3 bases are TGTGCCATAGCCGGGACTAGCGGGAAAGGCTGGTTGAATGAGCAGTTCTTC. It translates to CAIAGTSGKGWLNEQFF.

The chain combines TRBV7-9 with TRBJ2-5; TRBD2 matches 7 bases. The germline V gene has CDR1 SEHNR and CDR2 FQNEAQ (reference sequence). The CDR3 has 16 amino acids. The junction had 6 bases not matched to a gene; V was cut back by 1 base and J by 1 base. CDR3 protein: CASSLDVVAGQETQYF. The CDR3 DNA sequence: TGTGCCAGCAGCTTAGATGTTGTAGCGGGCCAAGAGACCCAGTACTTC.

The table lists this clone with a few counts. The V call is TRBV28, the J call TRBJ1-2; 10 bases agree with TRBD1. V shed 8 bases and J 6 bases; nucleotides not matched to a gene: 0. Looked up from germline, CDR1 is MDHEN and CDR2 is SYDVKM. The CDR3 runs to 11 residues. The CDR3 region has the DNA TGTGCCAGCGACAGGGGGCATGGCTACACCTTC. This sequence encodes CASDRGHGYTF.

The V call is TRBV19, the J call TRBJ2-7; a possible D gene is TRBD1 (6 bases). V lost 4 bases and J 5 bases, leaving 15 bases between the germline ends. The germline V gene has CDR1 LNHDA and CDR2 SQIVND (reference sequence). The CDR3 is made up of 14 amino acids. CDR3 nucleotide sequence: TGTGCCAGTAGTACAGGGGTCTGGTTGGACGAGCAGTACTTC. Translated: CASSTGVWLDEQYF. The full variable domain, completed using reference TRBV19 and TRBJ2-7, is DGGITQSPKYLFRKEGQNVTLSCEQNLNHDAMYWYRQDPGQGLRLIYYSQIVNDFQKGDIAEGYSVSREKKESFPLTVTSAQKNPTAFYLCASSTGVWLDEQYFGPGTRLTVT.

J is TRBJ2-7 and V is TRBV29-1; no clear D gene. CDR3 size: 12 residues. Germline V gives CDR1 SQVTM, CDR2 ANQGSEA. Trimming removed 4 bases at V and 0 bases at J, with 7 bases between. CDR3 amino acids: CSVVQNSYEQYF. The CDR3 DNA follows: TGCAGCGTTGTACAGAACTCCTACGAGCAGTACTTC.

The chain links TRBV6-5 to TRBJ2-5, with TRBD1 matching 8 bases. Germline values: CDR1 MNHEY, CDR2 SVGAGI. J was trimmed by 2 bases and V by 2 bases; bases with no gene match: 7. The CDR3 runs to 16 residues. CDR3 in amino acids: CASSYTFRGPQETQYF. DNA of the CDR3: TGTGCCAGCAGTTACACCTTCAGGGGGCCGCAAGAGACCCAGTACTTC.

The chain recombines TRBV6-6 with TRBJ2-2; D may be TRBD1 (5 bases). Trimming took 2 bases from V and 2 from J, leaving 9 bases between them. CDR1 MNHNY and CDR2 SVGAGI come from the germline V gene (reference sequence). CDR3 length equals 15 residues. CDR3 protein: CASSYLGPNTGELFF. The CDR3 DNA reads as TGTGCCAGCAGTTACCTGGGGCCCAACACCGGGGAGCTGTTTTTT.